What follows are 27 T cell receptor beta chains derived from one specimen sequenced in a study of Graves' ophthalmopathy and Graves' hyperthyroidism. RNA transcripts provided the template for amplifying TCR beta CDR3 regions. First-round RT-PCR relied on HTBI primers, and a second-round multiplex PCR came next. TCRdb independently ran MiXCR on the multiplex PCR reads; one entry per CDR3 protein. The data show roughly 350,000 distinct CDR3 sequences, approximately 17% seen once. Sequenced: peripheral blood. These receptors all stem from an adult woman with stable Graves' hyperthyroidism.

The chain couples TRBV20-1 to TRBJ2-2, with 10 bases lining up with TRBD2. Germline V gene data show CDR1 as DFQATT and CDR2 as SNEGSKA (reference sequence). Trimming cost V 0 bases and J 4 bases; bases outside gene matches: 5. This CDR3 has 16 residues. The CDR3 nucleotides are TGCAGTGCTAGAGACCACCTAGCGGGAGTCACCGGGGAGCTGTTTTTT. Its protein product is CSARDHLAGVTGELFF.

This clonotype was seen a few times. A much larger clone is a single base away; this may be a read error. The chain links TRBV20-1 to TRBJ2-2, with 8 nucleotides matching TRBD2. The germline V gene encodes CDR1 DFQATT and CDR2 SNEGSKA (reference sequence). CDR3 length: 14 residues. Written as DNA, the CDR3 is TGCAGTCCTCGAGCGATAGCGGGAACCGGGGAGCTGTGTTTT. Its protein product is CSPRAIAGTGELCF.

The chain recombines TRBV5-1 with TRBJ1-5; no reliable D call. The germline gives CDR1 SGHRS, CDR2 YFSETQ. The CDR3 runs 15 residues. V was cut by 0 bases and J by 2 bases, with 9 bases left in between. In DNA, the CDR3 is TGCGCCAGCAGCTTGGAAGGGTCCCGCAATCAGCCCCAGCATTTT. As protein: CASSLEGSRNQPQHF.

This clonotype was observed many times. The rearrangement links TRBV6-1 to TRBJ2-7; D might be TRBD1 (6 bases). V lost 0 bases to trimming and J lost 0 bases, with 15 bases between them. CDR3 size: 17 residues. Germline CDR1 is MNHNS and CDR2 is SASEGT. This chain's CDR3 is CASSEALTGTISYEQYF. Written as DNA, the CDR3 is TGTGCCAGCAGTGAAGCGCTTACAGGGACAATCTCCTACGAGCAGTACTTC.

This clonotype was seen ten or more times. The V gene is TRBV24-1, the J gene TRBJ1-2; 9 bases match TRBD1. Germline V gives CDR1 KGHDR, CDR2 SFDVKD. Trimming took 9 bases from V and 7 from J; bases not matched to a gene: 8. This CDR3 comprises 13 residues. The CDR3 reads CATANRQGGGYTF. As DNA, the CDR3 is TGTGCCACCGCCAATCGACAGGGGGGTGGCTACACCTTC.

This clonotype was found many times. J is TRBJ1-5 and V is TRBV6-2 or TRBV6-3; 7 bases line up with TRBD1. Germline CDR1 reads MNHEY; CDR2 reads SVGEGT. CDR3 length equals 16 residues. Germline trimming cut 6 bases from V and 1 base from J; bases unmatched to any gene: 9. The CDR3: CASRPQGSRSNQPQHF. Here the CDR3 DNA reads TGTGCCAGCAGACCACAGGGGAGTAGGAGCAATCAGCCCCAGCATTTT.

The chain recombines TRBV7-2 with TRBJ1-6; TRBD1 agrees at 7 bases. The CDR3 length is 15 residues. Germline loops: CDR1 SGHTA, CDR2 FQGNSA. With V trimmed by 5 bases and J by 10 bases, 11 bases remained unmatched. Here the CDR3 reads CASSQPGTVASPLHF. CDR3 DNA sequence: TGTGCCAGCAGCCAGCCCGGGACAGTTGCCTCACCCCTCCACTTT.

This clonotype has a count of ten or more. V is TRBV11-2 and J is TRBJ2-2; 10 nucleotides match TRBD2. CDR1 is SGHAT, CDR2 FQNNGV, per germline. J lost 2 bases, V lost 3 bases, and 3 bases had no gene match. The CDR3 is 16 residues long. The CDR3 loop is CASSFTSGVNTGELFF. Here the CDR3 DNA reads TGTGCCAGCAGCTTTACTAGCGGGGTAAACACCGGGGAGCTGTTTTTT. Full variable domain (rest looked up from reference TRBV11-2 and TRBJ2-2): EAGVAQSPRYKIIEKRQSVAFWCNPISGHATLYWYQQILGQGPKLLIQFQNNGVVDDSQLPKDRFSAERLKGVDSTLKIQPAKLEDSAVYLCASSFTSGVNTGELFFGEGSRLTVL.

This clonotype has only a few counts. V and J are TRBV4-1 and TRBJ2-7, with no clear D. CDR3 length equals 15 residues. The V gene lost 0 bases and the J gene lost 2 bases, with 11 bases spanning the gap. Germline lookup yields CDR1 MGHRA and CDR2 YSYEKL. CDR3 nucleotide sequence: TGCGCCAGCAGCCAAGATGAACCCCCGGCCTACGAGCAGTACTTC. It specifies CASSQDEPPAYEQYF.

This clonotype occurred a few times. This sequence joins TRBV5-1 and TRBJ2-7; D possibly corresponds to TRBD2 (6 bases). CDR1 is SGHRS, CDR2 YFSETQ, per germline. The CDR3 loop spans 15 amino acids. V was clipped by 3 bases and J by 1 base, with 14 bases between them. The CDR3 bases are TGCGCCAGCAGCTCTGGTGTGGCGGGATCCTACGAGCAGTACTTC. As protein: CASSSGVAGSYEQYF.

This clonotype was counted many times. The chain couples TRBV4-2 to TRBJ1-2, with 10 bases identical to TRBD1. There are 16 residues in the CDR3. The germline V gene encodes CDR1 LGHNA and CDR2 YNFKEQ. Germline trimming cut 4 bases from V and 5 bases from J; bases unmatched to any gene: 10. In nucleotides, the CDR3 is TGTGCCAGCAGCCGAGATTGGACAGGGGGTTGGTATGGCTACACCTTC. Translated, it gives CASSRDWTGGWYGYTF.

This clonotype was counted between two and nine times. The rearrangement links TRBV18 to TRBJ2-7, with 9 nucleotides matching TRBD2. This CDR3 is 16 amino acids long. Trimming at V came to 3 bases and at J to 4 bases, leaving 10 bases not matched to a gene. The germline V gene encodes CDR1 KGHSH and CDR2 LQKENI. The CDR3 protein is CASSPNHPSGTYEQYF. CDR3 sequence (DNA): TGTGCCAGCTCACCCAATCATCCTAGCGGGACATACGAGCAGTACTTC.

This clonotype came up many times. The chain links TRBV12-3 or TRBV12-4 to TRBJ1-5; D not resolved. This CDR3 spans 15 amino acids. V was shortened by 2 bases and J by 9 bases, with 17 bases between the two germline ends. CDR3 nucleotides: TGTGCCAGCAGTTTAAAACTTGGGAGGACCGGGCCCCAGCATTTT. The encoded protein is CASSLKLGRTGPQHF.

J is TRBJ2-7 and V is TRBV19; 14 bases match TRBD2. The CDR3 covers 15 residues. The germline V gene has CDR1 LNHDA and CDR2 SQIVND (reference sequence). Trimming took 3 bases from V and 4 from J; bases not matched to a gene: 2. CDR3 amino acids: CASSIGLAGGYEQYF. The CDR3 bases are TGTGCCAGTAGTATCGGACTAGCGGGAGGTTACGAGCAGTACTTC.

This clonotype has ten or more counts. The CDR3 coding sequence is TGTGCCAGCAGCCCCGGGTATTCCTACGAGCAGTACTTC. Its protein product is CASSPGYSYEQYF. V usage is TRBV7-2 and J usage is TRBJ2-7; no definite D call. The CDR3 spans 13 residues. Germline V gene lookup returns CDR1 SGHTA and CDR2 FQGNSA. V was clipped by 5 bases and J by 1 base, with 9 bases between them.

The chain links TRBV20-1 to TRBJ2-7, with TRBD2 as a possible D gene (6 bases). There are 14 residues in the CDR3. V lost 0 bases and J lost 2, with 11 bases in between. In germline, CDR1 is DFQATT, CDR2 SNEGSKA (reference sequence). The CDR3 nucleotides read TGCAGTGCTAGAGAAATAGCGGATACCTACGAGCAGTACTTC. It is translated as CSAREIADTYEQYF.

In this sample, this clonotype turned up a few times. This chain connects TRBV7-2 to TRBJ2-5, with no clear D. This CDR3 region has 15 residues. Germline-derived CDR1 and CDR2 are SGHTA and FQGNSA. V shed 5 bases and J shed 2 bases, with 15 bases lying between them. The CDR3 region has the DNA TGTGCCAGCAGCACCGTCTTGAATCCACAAGAGACCCAGTACTTC. Amino acid sequence: CASSTVLNPQETQYF.

At least ten counts were recorded for this clonotype. The gene calls are TRBV6-1 and TRBJ2-7; 9 bases are shared with TRBD2. Germline V gives CDR1 MNHNS, CDR2 SASEGT. J gave up 3 bases and V 5 bases, and 5 bases lay outside the gene matches. This CDR3 has 14 residues. In DNA, the CDR3 is TGTGCCAGCAGTATGCGGGAGGGCCTCTACGAGCAGTACTTC. The encoded protein is CASSMREGLYEQYF.

The rearrangement uses TRBV6-1 and TRBJ1-6; D not resolved. Trimming removed 3 bases from V and 6 bases from J, with 6 bases in between. CDR1 MNHNS and CDR2 SASEGT come from the germline V gene. This CDR3 is built from 13 residues. The CDR3 DNA follows: TGTGCCAGCAGTGAGGGTAGTAATTCACCCCTCCACTTT. This encodes CASSEGSNSPLHF.

This chain joins TRBV7-2 and TRBJ1-1, with D perhaps matching TRBD1 (6 bases). V lost 2 bases, J lost 14 bases, and 15 bases lay in between. This CDR3 contains 12 residues. Per the germline V gene, CDR1 is SGHTA and CDR2 is FQGNSA. The CDR3, as DNA: TGTGCCAGCAGCTTACGGGGGCAGAGTGTGTTCTTT. Its protein product is CASSLRGQSVFF.

This clonotype was counted many times. V gene TRBV7-6 combines with J gene TRBJ1-6; 11 nucleotides line up with TRBD1. This CDR3 has 15 amino acids. V lost 5 bases, J lost 10 bases, and 7 bases stayed unmatched. Germline lookup yields CDR1 SGHVS and CDR2 FNYEAQ. CDR3 loop: CASSPSGTGGSPLHF. CDR3 DNA sequence: TGTGCCAGCAGCCCCTCCGGGACAGGGGGATCACCCCTCCACTTT.

The V call is TRBV7-2, the J call TRBJ2-7; 9 bases match TRBD2. J lost 3 bases, V lost 4 bases, and 7 bases had no gene match. The CDR3 is 15 residues long. In germline, CDR1 is SGHTA, CDR2 FQGNSA. CDR3 sequence (DNA): TGTGCCAGCAGCTCGATAGCGGGAGTGGTCTACGAGCAGTACTTC. Translating it yields CASSSIAGVVYEQYF.

The CDR3 spells CASSPLAVYSYEQYF. The DNA of the CDR3 is TGCGCCAGCAGCCCACTAGCGGTCTACTCCTACGAGCAGTACTTC. The chain employs TRBV5-1 and TRBJ2-7; 8 bases match TRBD2. With 4 bases clipped from V and 0 bases from J, the junction kept 6 bases outside the gene matches. The CDR3 runs to 15 residues. CDR1 and CDR2 from the germline V gene are SGHRS and YFSETQ.

This clonotype occurred a few times. V and J are TRBV4-1 and TRBJ2-7; D uncertain. V gave up 1 base and J gave up 6 bases, with 16 bases separating them. Germline V gene data show CDR1 as MGHRA and CDR2 as YSYEKL. The CDR3 has 15 residues. The CDR3 DNA follows: TGCGCCAGCAGCCAAGCCCTGGGCCTAGTCGGCGAGCAGTACTTC. Translating gives CASSQALGLVGEQYF.

This clonotype was seen many times. The V and J genes are TRBV13 and TRBJ2-1; D is perhaps TRBD1 or TRBD2 (5 bases each). V was clipped by 5 bases and J by 8 bases, with 10 bases between them. CDR1 and CDR2 from the germline V gene are PRHDT and FYEKMQ (reference sequence). The CDR3 totals 12 residues. The CDR3 DNA reads as TGTGCCAGCAGCATGAGGGGCTATGAGCAGTTCTTC. As protein: CASSMRGYEQFF.

The chain joins TRBV20-1 to TRBJ2-7, with TRBD2 matching over 10 bases. CDR1 and CDR2 from the germline V gene are DFQATT and SNEGSKA (reference sequence). The CDR3 totals 16 residues. V was pared by 0 bases and J by 7 bases, with 12 bases of the junction left unmatched. The CDR3 protein is CSARDYQREGLGEQYF. Here the CDR3 DNA reads TGCAGTGCTAGAGATTACCAGCGGGAGGGCCTAGGGGAGCAGTACTTC.

This clonotype was found many times. The chain carries TRBV12-3 or TRBV12-4 and TRBJ1-1; no clear D. V lost 6 bases, J lost 2 bases, and 13 bases lay in between. The CDR3 runs to 14 residues. The CDR3 DNA follows: TGTGCCAGCAGCCAGAGGACGGGAAACACTGAAGCTTTCTTT. The encoded protein is CASSQRTGNTEAFF.